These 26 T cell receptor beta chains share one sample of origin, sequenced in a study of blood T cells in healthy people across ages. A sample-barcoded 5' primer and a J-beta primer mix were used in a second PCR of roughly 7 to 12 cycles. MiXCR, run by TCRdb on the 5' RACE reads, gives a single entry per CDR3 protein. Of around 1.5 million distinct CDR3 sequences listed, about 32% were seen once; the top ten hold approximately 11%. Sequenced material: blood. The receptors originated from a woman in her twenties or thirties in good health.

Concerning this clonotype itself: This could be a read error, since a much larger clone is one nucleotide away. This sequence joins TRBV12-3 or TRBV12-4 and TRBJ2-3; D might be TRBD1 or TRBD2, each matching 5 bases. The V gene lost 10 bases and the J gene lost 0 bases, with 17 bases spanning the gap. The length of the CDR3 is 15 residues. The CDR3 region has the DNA TGTGCCACCGAGGGGTCGTCATCTAGCACAGATACGCAGTATTTT. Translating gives CATEGSSSSTDTQYF.

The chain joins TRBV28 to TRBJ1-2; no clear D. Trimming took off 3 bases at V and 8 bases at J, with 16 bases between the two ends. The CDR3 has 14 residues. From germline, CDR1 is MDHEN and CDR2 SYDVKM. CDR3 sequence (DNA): TGTGCCAGCAGTTTTGACGTCTCGGGATCGGGCTACACCTTC. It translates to CASSFDVSGSGYTF.

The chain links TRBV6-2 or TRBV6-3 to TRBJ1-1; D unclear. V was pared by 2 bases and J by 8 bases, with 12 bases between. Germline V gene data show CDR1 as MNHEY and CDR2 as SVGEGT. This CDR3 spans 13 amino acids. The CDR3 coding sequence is TGTGCCAGCAGTTACCCCAACAGTCCCGAAGCTTTCTTT. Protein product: CASSYPNSPEAFF.

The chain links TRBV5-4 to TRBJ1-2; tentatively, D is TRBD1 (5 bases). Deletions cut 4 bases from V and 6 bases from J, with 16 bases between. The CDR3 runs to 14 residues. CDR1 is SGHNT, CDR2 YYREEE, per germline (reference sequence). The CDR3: CASSDGTARNGYTF. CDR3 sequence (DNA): TGTGCCAGCAGCGACGGGACGGCCAGGAATGGCTACACCTTC.

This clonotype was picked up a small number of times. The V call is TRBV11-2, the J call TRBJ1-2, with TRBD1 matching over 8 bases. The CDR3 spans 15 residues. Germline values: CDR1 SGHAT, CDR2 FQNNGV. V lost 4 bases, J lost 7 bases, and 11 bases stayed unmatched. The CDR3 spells CASSSTTGGEAGYTF. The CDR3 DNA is TGTGCCAGCAGCTCTACTACAGGGGGTGAAGCTGGCTACACCTTC.

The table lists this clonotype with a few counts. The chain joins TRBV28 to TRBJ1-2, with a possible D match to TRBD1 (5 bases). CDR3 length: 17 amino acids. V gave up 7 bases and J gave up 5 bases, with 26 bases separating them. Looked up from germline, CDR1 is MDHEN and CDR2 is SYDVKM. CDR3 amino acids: CASTTRQKTVPPYGYTF. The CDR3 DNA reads TGTGCCAGCACCACCAGACAGAAAACGGTCCCTCCATATGGCTACACCTTC.

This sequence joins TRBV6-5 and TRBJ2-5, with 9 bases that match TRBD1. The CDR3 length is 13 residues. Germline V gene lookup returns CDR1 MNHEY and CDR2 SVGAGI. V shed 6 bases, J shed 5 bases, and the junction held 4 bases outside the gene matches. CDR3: CASRQGAVETQYF. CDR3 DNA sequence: TGTGCCAGCAGACAGGGGGCCGTGGAGACCCAGTACTTC.

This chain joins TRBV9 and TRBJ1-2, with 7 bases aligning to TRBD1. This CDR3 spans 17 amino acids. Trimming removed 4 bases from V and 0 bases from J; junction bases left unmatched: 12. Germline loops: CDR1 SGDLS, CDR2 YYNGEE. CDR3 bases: TGTGCCAGCAGCCCCAGTTCACCTGGACAGGCTAACTATGGCTACACCTTC. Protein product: CASSPSSPGQANYGYTF.

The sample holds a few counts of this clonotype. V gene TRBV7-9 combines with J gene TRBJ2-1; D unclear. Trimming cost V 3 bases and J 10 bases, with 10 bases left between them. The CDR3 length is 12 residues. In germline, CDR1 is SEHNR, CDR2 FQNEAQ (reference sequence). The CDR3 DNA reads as TGTGCCAGCAGCTTCGAACAGAGGGAGCAGTTCTTC. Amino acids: CASSFEQREQFF.

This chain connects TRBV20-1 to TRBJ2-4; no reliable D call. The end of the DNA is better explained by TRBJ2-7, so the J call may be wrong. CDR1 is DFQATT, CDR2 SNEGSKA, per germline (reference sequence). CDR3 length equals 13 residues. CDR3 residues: CSAGGPSPYEQYF. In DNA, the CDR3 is TGCAGTGCTGGTGGACCATCTCCCTACGAGCAGTACTTC.

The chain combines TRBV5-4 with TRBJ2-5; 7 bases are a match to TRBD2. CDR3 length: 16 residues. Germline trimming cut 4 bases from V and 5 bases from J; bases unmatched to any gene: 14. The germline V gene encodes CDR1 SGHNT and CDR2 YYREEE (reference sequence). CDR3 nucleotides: TGTGCCAGCAGCCCCTGCGGGGGACTGGTACGGGAGACCCAGTACTTC. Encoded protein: CASSPCGGLVRETQYF.

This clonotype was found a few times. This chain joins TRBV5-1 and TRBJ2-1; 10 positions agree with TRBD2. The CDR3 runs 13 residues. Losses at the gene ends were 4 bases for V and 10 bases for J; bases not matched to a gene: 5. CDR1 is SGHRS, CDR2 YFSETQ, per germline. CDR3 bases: TGCGCCAGCAGCCCGTTAGCGGGAGGCGAGCAGTTCTTC. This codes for CASSPLAGGEQFF.

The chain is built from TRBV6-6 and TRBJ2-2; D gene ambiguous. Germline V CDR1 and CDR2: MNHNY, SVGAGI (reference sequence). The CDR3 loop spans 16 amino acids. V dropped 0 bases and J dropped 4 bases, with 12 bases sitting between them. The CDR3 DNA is TGTGCCAGCAGTTACTCGATAGGCCCCCCCACCGGGGAGCTGTTTTTT. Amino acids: CASSYSIGPPTGELFF.

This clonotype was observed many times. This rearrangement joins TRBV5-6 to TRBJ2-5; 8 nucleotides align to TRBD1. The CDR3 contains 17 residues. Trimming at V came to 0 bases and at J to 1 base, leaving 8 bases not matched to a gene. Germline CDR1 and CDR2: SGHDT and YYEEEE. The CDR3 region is CASSLGRTGTFQETQYF. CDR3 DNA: TGTGCCAGCAGCTTGGGGAGGACAGGGACATTCCAAGAGACCCAGTACTTC.

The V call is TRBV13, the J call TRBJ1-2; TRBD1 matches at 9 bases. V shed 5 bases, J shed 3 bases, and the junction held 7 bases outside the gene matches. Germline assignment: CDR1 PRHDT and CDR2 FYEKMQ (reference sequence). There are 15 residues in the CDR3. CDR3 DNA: TGTGCCAGCAGCCCATCCGGGACAGGGTACTATGGCTACACCTTC. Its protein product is CASSPSGTGYYGYTF.

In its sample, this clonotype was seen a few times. CDR3 nucleotide sequence: TGCGCCAGCGGGCCATTGGCGGGGGACACCACAGATACGCAGTATTTT. Protein sequence: CASGPLAGDTTDTQYF. The gene calls are TRBV5-1 and TRBJ2-3; weak D call: TRBD2 (7 bases). The CDR3 is 16 residues long. Germline-derived CDR1 and CDR2 are SGHRS and YFSETQ. Trimming shortened V by 7 bases and J by 2 bases, and 20 bases separated the two germline ends.

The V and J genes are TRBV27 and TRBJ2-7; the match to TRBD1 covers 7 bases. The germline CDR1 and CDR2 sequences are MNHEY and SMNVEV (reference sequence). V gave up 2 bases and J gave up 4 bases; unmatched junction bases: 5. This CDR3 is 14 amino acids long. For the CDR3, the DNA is TGTGCCAGCAGTTTAGAGGGGGCGCGGTACGAGCAGTACTTC. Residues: CASSLEGARYEQYF.

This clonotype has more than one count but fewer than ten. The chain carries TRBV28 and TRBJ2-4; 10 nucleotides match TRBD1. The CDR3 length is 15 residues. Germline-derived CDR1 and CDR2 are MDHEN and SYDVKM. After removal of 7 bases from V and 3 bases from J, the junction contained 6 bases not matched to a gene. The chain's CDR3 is CASTGQGVGKNIQYF. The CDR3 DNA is TGTGCCAGCACCGGACAGGGGGTCGGCAAAAACATTCAGTACTTC.

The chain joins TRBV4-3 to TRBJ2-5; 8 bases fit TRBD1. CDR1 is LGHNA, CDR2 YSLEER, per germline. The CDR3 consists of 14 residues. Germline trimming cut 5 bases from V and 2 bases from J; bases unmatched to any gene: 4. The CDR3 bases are TGCGCCAGCAGCAAGGACAGGGTACAAGAGACCCAGTACTTC. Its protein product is CASSKDRVQETQYF.

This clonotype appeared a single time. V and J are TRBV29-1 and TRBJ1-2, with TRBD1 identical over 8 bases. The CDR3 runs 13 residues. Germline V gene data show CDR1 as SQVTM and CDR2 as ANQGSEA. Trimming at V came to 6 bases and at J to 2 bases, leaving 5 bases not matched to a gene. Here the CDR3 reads CSVTGGANYGYTF. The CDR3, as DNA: TGCAGCGTCACAGGGGGTGCCAACTATGGCTACACCTTC.

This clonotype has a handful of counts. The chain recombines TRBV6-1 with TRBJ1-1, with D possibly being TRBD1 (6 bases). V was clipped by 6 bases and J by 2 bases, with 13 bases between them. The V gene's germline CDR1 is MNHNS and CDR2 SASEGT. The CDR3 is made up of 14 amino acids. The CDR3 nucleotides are TGTGCCAGCAGGAAGGGGGGGAGTAACACTGAAGCTTTCTTT. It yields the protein CASRKGGSNTEAFF.

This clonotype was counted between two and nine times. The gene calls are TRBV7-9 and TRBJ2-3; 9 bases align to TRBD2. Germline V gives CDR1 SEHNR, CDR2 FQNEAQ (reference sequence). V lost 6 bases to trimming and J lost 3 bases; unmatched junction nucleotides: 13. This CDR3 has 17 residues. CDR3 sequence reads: CASSFPKGGGATDTQYF. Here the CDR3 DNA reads TGTGCCAGCAGTTTCCCCAAGGGCGGGGGGGCGACAGATACGCAGTATTTT.

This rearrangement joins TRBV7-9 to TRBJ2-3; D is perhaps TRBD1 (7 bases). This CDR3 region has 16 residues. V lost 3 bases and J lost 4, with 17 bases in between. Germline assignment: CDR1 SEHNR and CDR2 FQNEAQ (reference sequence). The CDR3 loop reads CASSLAGQLGADTQYF. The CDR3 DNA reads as TGTGCCAGCAGCTTGGCGGGACAGCTCGGGGCAGATACGCAGTATTTT.

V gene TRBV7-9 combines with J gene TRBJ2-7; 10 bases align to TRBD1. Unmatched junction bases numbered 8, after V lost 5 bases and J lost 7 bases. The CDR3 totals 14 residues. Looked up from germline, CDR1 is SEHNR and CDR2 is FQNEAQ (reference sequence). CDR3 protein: CASSRGTGAWEQYF. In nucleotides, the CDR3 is TGTGCCAGCAGCCGCGGGACAGGGGCCTGGGAGCAGTACTTC.

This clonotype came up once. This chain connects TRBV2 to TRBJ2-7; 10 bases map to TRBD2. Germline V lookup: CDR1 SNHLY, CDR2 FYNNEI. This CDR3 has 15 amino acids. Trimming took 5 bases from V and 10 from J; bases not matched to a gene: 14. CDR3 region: CASSFGLAAKESQYF. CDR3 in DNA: TGTGCCAGCAGTTTCGGACTAGCGGCAAAGGAGTCCCAGTACTTC.

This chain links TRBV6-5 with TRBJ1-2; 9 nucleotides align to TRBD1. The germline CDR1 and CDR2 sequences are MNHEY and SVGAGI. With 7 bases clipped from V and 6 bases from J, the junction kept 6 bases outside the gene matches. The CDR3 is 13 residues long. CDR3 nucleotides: TGTGCCAGCACCAGGACAGGGGCGAATGGCTACACCTTC. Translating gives CASTRTGANGYTF.